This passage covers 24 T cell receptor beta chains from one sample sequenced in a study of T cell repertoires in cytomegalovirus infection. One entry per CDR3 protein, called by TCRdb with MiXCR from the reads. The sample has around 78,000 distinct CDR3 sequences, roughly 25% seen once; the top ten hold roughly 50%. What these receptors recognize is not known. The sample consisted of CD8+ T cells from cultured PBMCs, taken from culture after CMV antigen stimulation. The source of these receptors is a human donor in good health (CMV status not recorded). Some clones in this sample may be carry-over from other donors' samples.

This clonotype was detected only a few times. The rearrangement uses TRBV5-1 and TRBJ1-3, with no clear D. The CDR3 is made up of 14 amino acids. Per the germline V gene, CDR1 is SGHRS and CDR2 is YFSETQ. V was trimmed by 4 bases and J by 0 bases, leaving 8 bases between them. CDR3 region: CASSPSISGNTIYF. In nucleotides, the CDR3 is TGCGCCAGCAGCCCCAGTATCTCTGGAAACACCATATATTTT.

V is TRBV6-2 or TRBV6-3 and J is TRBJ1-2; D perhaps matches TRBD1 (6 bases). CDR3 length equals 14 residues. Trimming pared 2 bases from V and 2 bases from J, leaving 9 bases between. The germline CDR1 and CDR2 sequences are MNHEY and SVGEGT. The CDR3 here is CASSYGGCNYGYTF. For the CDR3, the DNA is TGTGCCAGCAGTTACGGGGGCTGCAACTATGGCTACACCTTC.

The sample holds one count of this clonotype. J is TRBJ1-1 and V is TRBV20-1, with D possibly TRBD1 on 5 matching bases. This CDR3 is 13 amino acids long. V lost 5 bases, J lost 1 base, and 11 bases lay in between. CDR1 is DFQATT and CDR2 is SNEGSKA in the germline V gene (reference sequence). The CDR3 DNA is TGCAGTGCTCAGGGAGTAGGGAACACTGAAGCTTTCTTT. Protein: CSAQGVGNTEAFF.

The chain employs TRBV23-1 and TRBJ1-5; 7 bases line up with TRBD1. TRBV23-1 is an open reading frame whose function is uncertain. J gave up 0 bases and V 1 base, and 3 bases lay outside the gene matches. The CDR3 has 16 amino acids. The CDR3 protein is CASSQYTGDSNQPQHF. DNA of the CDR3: TGCGCCAGCAGTCAATACACAGGGGATAGCAATCAGCCCCAGCATTTT.

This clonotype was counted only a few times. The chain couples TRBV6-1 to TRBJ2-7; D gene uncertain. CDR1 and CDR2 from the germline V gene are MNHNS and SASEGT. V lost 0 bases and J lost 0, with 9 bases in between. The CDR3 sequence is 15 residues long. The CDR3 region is CASSEALRSSYEQYF. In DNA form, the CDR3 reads TGTGCCAGCAGTGAAGCGCTACGGAGCTCCTACGAGCAGTACTTC.

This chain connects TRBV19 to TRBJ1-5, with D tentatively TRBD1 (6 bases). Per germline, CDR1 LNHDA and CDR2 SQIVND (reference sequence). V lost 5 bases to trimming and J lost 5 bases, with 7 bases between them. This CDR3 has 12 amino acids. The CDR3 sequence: CASSQGYQPQHF. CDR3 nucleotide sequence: TGTGCCAGTAGTCAGGGGTATCAGCCCCAGCATTTT.

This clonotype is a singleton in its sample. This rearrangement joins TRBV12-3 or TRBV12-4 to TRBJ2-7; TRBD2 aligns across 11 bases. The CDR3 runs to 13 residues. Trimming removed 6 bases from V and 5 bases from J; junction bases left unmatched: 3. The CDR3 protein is CASRPGLADEQYF. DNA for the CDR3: TGTGCCAGCAGACCGGGACTAGCGGACGAGCAGTACTTC.

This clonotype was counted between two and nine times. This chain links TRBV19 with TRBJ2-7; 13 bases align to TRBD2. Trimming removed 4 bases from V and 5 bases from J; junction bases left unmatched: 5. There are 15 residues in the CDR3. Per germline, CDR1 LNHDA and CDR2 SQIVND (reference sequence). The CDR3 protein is CASSTGTSGMNEQYF. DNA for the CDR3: TGTGCCAGTAGTACCGGGACTAGCGGGATGAACGAGCAGTACTTC.

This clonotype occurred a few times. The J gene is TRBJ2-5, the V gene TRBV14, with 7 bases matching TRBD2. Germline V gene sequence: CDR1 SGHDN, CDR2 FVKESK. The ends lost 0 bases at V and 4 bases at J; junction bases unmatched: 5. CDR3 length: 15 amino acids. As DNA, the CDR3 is TGTGCCAGCAGCCAAGAAACTAGCGCTGTAGAGACCCAGTACTTC. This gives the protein CASSQETSAVETQYF. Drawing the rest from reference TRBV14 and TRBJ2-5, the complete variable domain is EAGVTQFPSHSVIEKGQTVTLRCDPISGHDNLYWYRRVMGKEIKFLLHFVKESKQDESGMPNNRFLAERTGGTYSTLKVQPAELEDSGVYFCASSQETSAVETQYFGPGTRLLVL.

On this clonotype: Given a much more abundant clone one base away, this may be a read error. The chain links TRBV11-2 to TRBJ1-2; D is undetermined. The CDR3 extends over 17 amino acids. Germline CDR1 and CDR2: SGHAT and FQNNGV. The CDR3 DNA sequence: TGTGCCAACAGCTTAGGACGCAGCCTAGGCCGCTCAGGTGGCTACACCTTC. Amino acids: CANSLGRSLGRSGGYTF.

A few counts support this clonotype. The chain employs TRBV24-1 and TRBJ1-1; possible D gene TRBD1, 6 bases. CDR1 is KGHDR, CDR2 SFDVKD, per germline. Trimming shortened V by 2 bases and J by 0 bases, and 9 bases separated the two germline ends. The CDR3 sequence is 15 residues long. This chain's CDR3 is CATSDWGHLNTEAFF. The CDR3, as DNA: TGTGCCACCAGTGATTGGGGACACTTGAACACTGAAGCTTTCTTT.

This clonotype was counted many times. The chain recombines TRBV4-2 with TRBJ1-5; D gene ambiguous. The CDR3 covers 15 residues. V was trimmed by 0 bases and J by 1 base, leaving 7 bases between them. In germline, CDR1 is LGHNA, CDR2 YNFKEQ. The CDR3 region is CASSQERLSNQPQHF. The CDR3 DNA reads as TGTGCCAGCAGCCAAGAACGGCTAAGCAATCAGCCCCAGCATTTT.

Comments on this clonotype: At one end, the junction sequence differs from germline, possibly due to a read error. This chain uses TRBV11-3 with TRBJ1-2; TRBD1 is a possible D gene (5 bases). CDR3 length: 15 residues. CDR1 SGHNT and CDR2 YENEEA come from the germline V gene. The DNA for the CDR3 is TGTGCCAACAGCTTGGGGGTCGGGCAGTATGCTGGCTACACCTTC. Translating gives CANSLGVGQYAGYTF.

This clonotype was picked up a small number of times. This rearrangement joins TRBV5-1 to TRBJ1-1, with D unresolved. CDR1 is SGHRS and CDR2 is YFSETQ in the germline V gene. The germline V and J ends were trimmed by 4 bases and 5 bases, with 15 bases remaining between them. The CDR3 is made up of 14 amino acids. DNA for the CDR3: TGCGCCAGCAGCGTGGACGGACCGTGGACTGAAGCTTTCTTT. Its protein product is CASSVDGPWTEAFF.

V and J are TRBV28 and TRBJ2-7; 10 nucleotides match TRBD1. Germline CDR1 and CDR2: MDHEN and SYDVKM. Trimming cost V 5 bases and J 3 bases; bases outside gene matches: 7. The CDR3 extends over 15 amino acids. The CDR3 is CASSPRTGGFYEQYF. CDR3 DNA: TGTGCCAGCAGTCCCCGGACAGGGGGTTTCTACGAGCAGTACTTC.

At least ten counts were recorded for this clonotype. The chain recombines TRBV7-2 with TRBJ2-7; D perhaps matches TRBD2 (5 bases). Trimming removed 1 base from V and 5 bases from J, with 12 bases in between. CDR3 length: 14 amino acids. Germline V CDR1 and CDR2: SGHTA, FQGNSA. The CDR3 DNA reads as TGTGCCAGCAGCTTAGACGGGGTCCTGGACGAGCAGTACTTC. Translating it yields CASSLDGVLDEQYF. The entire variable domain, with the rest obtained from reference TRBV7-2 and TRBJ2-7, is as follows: GAGVSQSPSNKVTEKGKDVELRCDPISGHTALYWYRQSLGQGLEFLIYFQGNSAPDKSGLPSDRFSAERTGGSVSTLTIQRTQQEDSAVYLCASSLDGVLDEQYFGPGTRLTVT.

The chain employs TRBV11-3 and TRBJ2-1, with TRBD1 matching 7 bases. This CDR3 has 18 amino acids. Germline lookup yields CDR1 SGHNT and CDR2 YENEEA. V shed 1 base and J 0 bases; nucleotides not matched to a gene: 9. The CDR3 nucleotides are TGTGCCAGCAGCTTAGTTCAGGTCCGGGACAGCTCCTACAATGAGCAGTTCTTC. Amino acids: CASSLVQVRDSSYNEQFF. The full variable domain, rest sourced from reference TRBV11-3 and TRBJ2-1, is EAGVVQSPRYKIIEKKQPVAFWCNPISGHNTLYWYLQNLGQGPELLIRYENEEAVDDSQLPKDRFSAERLKGVDSTLKIQPAELGDSAVYLCASSLVQVRDSSYNEQFFGPGTRLTVL.

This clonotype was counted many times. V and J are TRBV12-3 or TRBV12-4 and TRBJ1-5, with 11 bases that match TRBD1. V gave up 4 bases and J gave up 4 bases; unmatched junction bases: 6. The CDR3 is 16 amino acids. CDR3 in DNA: TGTGCCAGCAGTTCCAGGACAGGGGGCGTAAATCAGCCCCAGCATTTT. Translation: CASSSRTGGVNQPQHF.

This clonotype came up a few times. The CDR3: CASSLGTSGSTDTQYF. The DNA for the CDR3 is TGTGCCAGCAGTCTTGGGACTAGCGGGAGCACAGATACGCAGTATTTT. The chain carries TRBV12-3 or TRBV12-4 and TRBJ2-3, with 12 bases identical to TRBD2. Trimming at V came to 5 bases and at J to 0 bases, leaving 3 bases not matched to a gene. The CDR3 extends over 16 amino acids.

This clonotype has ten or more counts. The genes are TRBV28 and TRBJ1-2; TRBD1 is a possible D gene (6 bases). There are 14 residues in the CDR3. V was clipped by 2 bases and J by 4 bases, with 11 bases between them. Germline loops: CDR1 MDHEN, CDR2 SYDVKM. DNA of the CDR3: TGTGCCAGCAGTTTAGCAGACAGGCTCTATGGCTACACCTTC. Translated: CASSLADRLYGYTF.

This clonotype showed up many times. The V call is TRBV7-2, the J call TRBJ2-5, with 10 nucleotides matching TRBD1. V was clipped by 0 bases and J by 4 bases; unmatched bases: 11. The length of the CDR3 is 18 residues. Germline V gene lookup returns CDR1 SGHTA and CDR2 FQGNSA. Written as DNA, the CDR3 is TGTGCCAGCAGCTTAGCGCTAAGTGGGACAGGGGACGGAGAGACCCAGTACTTC. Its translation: CASSLALSGTGDGETQYF.

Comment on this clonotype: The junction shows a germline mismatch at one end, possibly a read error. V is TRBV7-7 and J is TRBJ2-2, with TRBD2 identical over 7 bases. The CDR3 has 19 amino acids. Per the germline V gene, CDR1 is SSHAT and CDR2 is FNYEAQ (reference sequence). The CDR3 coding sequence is TGTGCTAGCAGCTTAGAGGTATTGACGGGACTATCTAAACACCGGGGAGCTGTTTTT. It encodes CASSLEVLTGLSKHRGAVF.

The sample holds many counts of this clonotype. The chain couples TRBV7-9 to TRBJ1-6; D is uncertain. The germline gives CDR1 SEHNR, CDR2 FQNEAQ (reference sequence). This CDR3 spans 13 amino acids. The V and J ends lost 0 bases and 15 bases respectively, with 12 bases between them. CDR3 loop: CASSLAVQDHLHF. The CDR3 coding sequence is TGTGCCAGCAGCTTAGCGGTCCAGGATCACCTCCACTTT.

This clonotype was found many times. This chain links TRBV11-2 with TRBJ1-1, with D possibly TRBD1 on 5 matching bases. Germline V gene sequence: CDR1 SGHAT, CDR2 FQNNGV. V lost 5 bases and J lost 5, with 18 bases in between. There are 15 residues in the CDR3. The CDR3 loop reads CASSAAWGAWTEAFF. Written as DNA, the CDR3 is TGTGCCAGCAGCGCCGCTTGGGGCGCTTGGACTGAAGCTTTCTTT.